The sequence of this TCR beta chain was determined in a study of blood T cell repertoires in COVID-19. Study in general: Samples came from the United States, Italy and Spain, spanning acute and convalescent COVID-19.

V shed 4 bases and J 3 bases; nucleotides not matched to a gene: 8. CDR1 LGHDT and CDR2 YNNKEL come from the germline V gene (reference sequence). The CDR3 runs 16 residues. TCRdb keeps only in-frame clones here, not all; method: immunoSEQ multiplex PCR. Here the sample spans a few hundred thousand clones, approximately 86% being singletons. The sequenced material came from peripheral blood. This receptor was obtained from a human donor in a cohort sampled during active COVID-19. The rearrangement uses TRBV3-1 (or the pseudogene TRBV3-2) and TRBJ2-1; 8 nucleotides align to TRBD2. CDR3 DNA: TGTGCCAGCAGCCCCGGAGGTAGCGGGAACTACAATGAGCAGTTCTTC. This translates into CASSPGGSGNYNEQFF.